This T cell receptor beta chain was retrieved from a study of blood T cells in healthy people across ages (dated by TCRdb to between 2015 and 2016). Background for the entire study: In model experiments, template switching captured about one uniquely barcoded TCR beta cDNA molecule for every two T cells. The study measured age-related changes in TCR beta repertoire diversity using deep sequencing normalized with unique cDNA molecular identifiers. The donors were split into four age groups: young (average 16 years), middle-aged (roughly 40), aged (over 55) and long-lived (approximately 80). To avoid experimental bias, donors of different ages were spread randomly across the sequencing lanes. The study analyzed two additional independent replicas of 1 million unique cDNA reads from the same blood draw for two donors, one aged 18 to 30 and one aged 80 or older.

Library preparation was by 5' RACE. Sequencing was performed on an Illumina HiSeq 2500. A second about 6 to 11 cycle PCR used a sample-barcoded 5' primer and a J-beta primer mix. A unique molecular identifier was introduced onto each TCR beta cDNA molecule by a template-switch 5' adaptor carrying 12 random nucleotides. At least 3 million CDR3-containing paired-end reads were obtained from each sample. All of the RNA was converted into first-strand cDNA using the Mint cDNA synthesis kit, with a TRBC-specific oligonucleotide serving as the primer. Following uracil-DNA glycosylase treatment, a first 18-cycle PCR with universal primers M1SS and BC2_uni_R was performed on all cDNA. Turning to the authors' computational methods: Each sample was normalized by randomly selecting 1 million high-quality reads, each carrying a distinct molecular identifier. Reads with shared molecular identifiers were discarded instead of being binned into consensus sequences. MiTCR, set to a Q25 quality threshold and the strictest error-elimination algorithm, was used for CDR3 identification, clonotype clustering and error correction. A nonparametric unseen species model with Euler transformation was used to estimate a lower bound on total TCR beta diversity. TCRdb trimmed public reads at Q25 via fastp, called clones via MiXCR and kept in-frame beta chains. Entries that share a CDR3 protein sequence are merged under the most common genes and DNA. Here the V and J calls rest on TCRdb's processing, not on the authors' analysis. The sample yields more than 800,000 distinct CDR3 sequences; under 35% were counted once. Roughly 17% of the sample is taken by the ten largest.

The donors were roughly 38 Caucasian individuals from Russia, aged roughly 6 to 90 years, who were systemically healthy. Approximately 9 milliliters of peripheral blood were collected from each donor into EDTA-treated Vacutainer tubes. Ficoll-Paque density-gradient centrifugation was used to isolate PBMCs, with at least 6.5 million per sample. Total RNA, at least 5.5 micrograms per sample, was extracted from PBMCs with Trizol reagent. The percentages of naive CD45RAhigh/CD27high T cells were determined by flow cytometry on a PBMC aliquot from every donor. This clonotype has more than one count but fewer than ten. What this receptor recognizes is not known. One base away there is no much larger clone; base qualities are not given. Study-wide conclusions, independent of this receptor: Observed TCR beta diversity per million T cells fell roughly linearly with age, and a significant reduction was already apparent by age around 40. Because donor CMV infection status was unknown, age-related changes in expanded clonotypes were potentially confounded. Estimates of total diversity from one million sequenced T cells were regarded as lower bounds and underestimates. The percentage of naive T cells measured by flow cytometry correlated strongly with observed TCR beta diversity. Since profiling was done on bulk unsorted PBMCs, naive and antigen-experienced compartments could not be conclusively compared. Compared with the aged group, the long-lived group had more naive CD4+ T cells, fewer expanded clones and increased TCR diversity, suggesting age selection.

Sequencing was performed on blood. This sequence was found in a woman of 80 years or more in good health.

The bases are TGTGCCAGCAGCTTATCAAGTGGCCTCGCAGATACGCAGTATTTT. Protein translation: CASSLSSGLADTQYF. The chain is made from TRBV7-9 and TRBJ2-3, with the identity of the D gene unclear. Inclusive of the bounding cysteine and phenylalanine, the CDR3 is 15 residues long. The CDR3 DNA has 45 bases and is translated from base 1. CDR1 and CDR2 are drawn from the germline V gene (reference sequence): SEHNR, FQNEAQ. V and J are truncated by 2 bases and 4 bases respectively, leaving an intervening sequence of 13 bases.